The rows below give T cell receptor beta chains drawn from one sample of a study of regulatory T cells in long-lasting Graves disease. From the multiplex PCR reads, TCRdb called clonotypes with MiXCR, one entry per CDR3 protein. This sample has about 460,000 distinct CDR3 sequences, with around a fifth found just once. This sample comprised peripheral blood mononuclear cells (PBMCs), obtained when the disease was refractory, from a patient treated with antithyroid drugs. Receptors were obtained from a female donor with Graves disease. Each CDR3 is given with its conserved first and last residue. The D gene is left open where the match is weak. Clone size is not always given. Where it is, it says once, few, many or a class for expanded clones.

TRBJ2-7 NA TRBV6-2/TRBV6-3 TRBD2 TGTGCCAGCACCCCATCCCTAGCGGCCCTCGGCTACGAGCAGTACTTC CASTPSLAALGYEQYF
TRBJ2-2 few TRBV5-1 NA TGCGCCAGCAGCGAATGGACACCGAACACCGGGGAGCTGTTTTTT CASSEWTPNTGELFF
TRBJ2-5 many TRBV28 NA TGTGCCAGCAGTTTACCACTTGGAGAGACCCAGTACTTC CASSLPLGETQYF
TRBJ1-2 many TRBV7-2 NA TGTGCCAGCAGCTTAGTCGGCGACAACTATGGCTACACCTTC CASSLVGDNYGYTF
TRBJ2-7 few TRBV5-1 NA TGCGCCAGCAGCTACTCTCTGGGTGGGGTCGAGCAGTACTTC CASSYSLGGVEQYF
TRBJ2-7 few TRBV13 NA TGTGCCAGCAGCGACCGGGACCACTACGAGCAGTACTTC CASSDRDHYEQYF
TRBJ2-1 many TRBV28 NA TGTGCCAGCAGTTTCACTCTGACTACGGATGAGCAGTTCTTC CASSFTLTTDEQFF
TRBJ1-2 many TRBV20-1 TRBD1 TGCAGTGCCCTGGGGACAGGGGGAGGCGGCTACACCTTC CSALGTGGGGYTF
TRBJ2-7 many TRBV11-1 TRBD2 TGTGCCAGCAGCTGGGGAGGGTACAGAGGTTACGAGCAGTACTTC CASSWGGYRGYEQYF
TRBJ1-5 few TRBV7-2 NA TGTGCCAGCAGCTTATTTTCGGTAGAGAAAGTGCATCAGCCCCAGCATTTT CASSLFSVEKVHQPQHF
TRBJ2-7 many TRBV9 NA TGTGCCAGCAGCGTAGGGCAGGCTAACTACGAGCAGTACTTC CASSVGQANYEQYF